The 18 T cell receptor beta chains below all came from one sample that was sequenced in a study of OX40 agonist ivuxolimab in advanced cancers. Measured with immunoSEQ multiplex PCR; TCRdb has only the in-frame clones, and not every one. Among around 69,000 clones listed, around 89% were seen once. The source was CD4+ or CD8+ T cells sorted from blood, collected in a trial of the OX40 agonist ivuxolimab. The receptors were sampled from an adult with an advanced solid tumor such as melanoma, head and neck, liver or kidney cancer.

This chain joins TRBV6-6 and TRBJ1-4; TRBD1 might be the D (5 bases). This CDR3 has 15 residues. V was cut by 6 bases and J by 8 bases, with 19 bases left in between. The germline V gene has CDR1 MNHNY and CDR2 SVGAGI (reference sequence). The CDR3 sequence: CASRRDPESPEKLFF. CDR3 in DNA: TGTGCCAGCAGAAGGGACCCCGAGTCCCCGGAAAAACTGTTTTTT.

This clone was observed once. The chain has TRBV9 and TRBJ1-1, with D unresolved. Between the trimmed V and J ends, which lost 4 bases and 2 bases, there was a span of 9 bases. Germline-derived CDR1 and CDR2 are SGDLS and YYNGEE. This CDR3 is 13 amino acids long. The CDR3 coding sequence is TGTGCCAGCAGCTTGAATTCTAACACTGAAGCTTTCTTT. It yields the protein CASSLNSNTEAFF. The entire variable domain, with the rest obtained from reference TRBV9 and TRBJ1-1, is as follows: DSGVTQTPKHLITATGQRVTLRCSPRSGDLSVYWYQQSLDQGLQFLIQYYNGEERAKGNILERFSAQQFPDLHSELNLSSLELGDSALYFCASSLNSNTEAFFGQGTRLTVV.

The rearrangement uses TRBV6-5 and TRBJ2-4; a possible D gene is TRBD2 (5 bases). The germline gives CDR1 MNHEY, CDR2 SVGAGI. V lost 8 bases, J lost 6 bases, and 14 bases lay in between. CDR3 length equals 13 residues. CDR3: CASRGEGRNIQYF. DNA for the CDR3: TGTGCCAGCCGCGGTGAAGGGAGAAACATTCAGTACTTC.

The V and J genes are TRBV7-9 and TRBJ1-1; D gene uncertain. Trimming pared 5 bases from V and 3 bases from J, leaving 10 bases between. This CDR3 has 13 residues. The germline CDR1 and CDR2 sequences are SEHNR and FQNEAQ (reference sequence). The DNA of the CDR3 is TGTGCCAGCAGCATAGACGGATACACTGAAGCTTTCTTT. Protein sequence: CASSIDGYTEAFF.

V and J are TRBV6-5 and TRBJ1-1; no definite D call. CDR1 is MNHEY, CDR2 SVGAGI, per germline. The V gene lost 5 bases and the J gene lost 0 bases, with 13 bases spanning the gap. This CDR3 is built from 15 residues. The CDR3 sequence is CASSRTGILNTEAFF. CDR3 sequence (DNA): TGTGCCAGCAGTCGGACGGGGATTTTGAACACTGAAGCTTTCTTT.

This clone was detected once. V gene TRBV6-5 combines with J gene TRBJ2-5; possibly TRBD2 for D (5 bases). The CDR3 is 15 amino acids. Germline lookup yields CDR1 MNHEY and CDR2 SVGAGI. The V and J ends lost 3 bases and 2 bases respectively, with 13 bases between them. CDR3 loop: CASSYNHGSQETQYF. CDR3 DNA: TGTGCCAGCAGTTATAATCATGGGAGTCAAGAGACCCAGTACTTC.

The chain couples TRBV27 to TRBJ2-1, with 14 positions matching TRBD2. The CDR3 is 16 amino acids. Germline V gene lookup returns CDR1 MNHEY and CDR2 SMNVEV (reference sequence). V shed 7 bases, J shed 8 bases, and the junction held 10 bases outside the gene matches. In DNA, the CDR3 is TGTGCCAGCACCGACGGACTAGCGGGAGGAATCCATGAGCAGTTCTTC. Translated, it gives CASTDGLAGGIHEQFF.

V is TRBV19 and J is TRBJ2-2; 7 positions match TRBD2. The V segment lost 3 bases and the J segment 2 bases; nucleotides outside the gene matches: 6. CDR1 is LNHDA, CDR2 SQIVND, per germline (reference sequence). CDR3 size: 16 residues. CDR3 protein: CASSISGTTNTGELFF. The CDR3 DNA reads as TGTGCCAGTAGTATCTCCGGGACTACAAACACCGGGGAGCTGTTTTTT.

The V gene is TRBV7-2, the J gene TRBJ1-1; maybe TRBD1 (5 bases). Germline CDR1 and CDR2: SGHTA and FQGNSA. The CDR3 length is 13 residues. The germline V and J ends were trimmed by 5 bases and 11 bases, with 18 bases remaining between them. In DNA form, the CDR3 reads TGTGCCAGCAGCCTGGACACCGGCGGATGGGCTTTCTTT. Its translation: CASSLDTGGWAFF.

The chain employs TRBV7-2 and TRBJ1-4, with 11 bases fitting TRBD1. The CDR3 totals 16 residues. CDR1 and CDR2 (germline): SGHTA, FQGNSA. V trimming: 3 bases; J trimming: 7 bases; junction bases outside the gene matches: 7. The CDR3 bases are TGTGCCAGCAGCTTGGGTTTCGGGACAGGGGGTGAAAAACTGTTTTTT. Amino acids: CASSLGFGTGGEKLFF. Filled out from reference TRBV7-2 and TRBJ1-4, the complete variable domain reads GAGVSQSPSNKVTEKGKDVELRCDPISGHTALYWYRQSLGQGLEFLIYFQGNSAPDKSGLPSDRFSAERTGGSVSTLTIQRTQQEDSAVYLCASSLGFGTGGEKLFFGSGTQLSVL.

This sequence joins TRBV18 and TRBJ2-2; D ambiguous. Germline values: CDR1 KGHSH, CDR2 LQKENI. V was cut by 4 bases and J by 6 bases, with 3 bases left in between. The CDR3 covers 11 residues. The CDR3 nucleotides are TGTGCCAGCTCACTCTCCGGGGAGCTGTTTTTT. It codes for CASSLSGELFF.

This clone was recorded once. This chain uses TRBV18 with TRBJ2-7, with 11 bases matching TRBD1. Germline assignment: CDR1 KGHSH and CDR2 LQKENI. With V trimmed by 4 bases and J by 2 bases, 4 bases remained unmatched. This CDR3 has 15 residues. CDR3 residues: CASSQGTGGPYEQYF. CDR3 nucleotide sequence: TGTGCCAGCTCACAGGGGACAGGGGGTCCCTACGAGCAGTACTTC.

The J gene is TRBJ2-7, the V gene TRBV6-5; D call uncertain. Between the trimmed V and J ends, which lost 5 bases and 0 bases, there was a span of 8 bases. Germline V gene data show CDR1 as MNHEY and CDR2 as SVGAGI. This CDR3 comprises 13 residues. This chain's CDR3 is CASSEAGSYEQYF. The CDR3 nucleotides read TGTGCCAGCAGTGAAGCAGGCTCCTACGAGCAGTACTTC.

In the case of this clone: The same CDR3 also results from other DNA sequences found in this sample. The chain is built from TRBV6-1 and TRBJ2-7; unclear D gene. The germline V gene encodes CDR1 MNHNS and CDR2 SASEGT. V was pared by 5 bases and J by 0 bases, with 2 bases between. CDR3 size: 11 residues. The CDR3 nucleotides read TGTGCCAGCAGTCCCTCCTACGAGCAGTACTTC. It encodes CASSPSYEQYF.

V is TRBV15 and J is TRBJ2-1, with TRBD2 identical over 7 bases. CDR1 and CDR2 (germline): LNHNV, YYDKDF (reference sequence). The V gene end was trimmed by 5 bases and the J gene end by 8 bases; junction bases not matched to a gene: 9. The CDR3 runs 14 residues. The CDR3 region has the DNA TGTGCCACCAGCCTTCGATCGGGGGGTCATGAGCAGTTCTTC. Protein: CATSLRSGGHEQFF.

CDR3 nucleotide sequence: TGTGCCAGCAGCCAACACGGGACAGGGGTCGAGCAGTACTTC. This gives the protein CASSQHGTGVEQYF. This chain links TRBV6-6 with TRBJ2-7, with 10 nucleotides matching TRBD1. The CDR3 length is 14 residues. Trimming removed 6 bases from V and 6 bases from J; junction bases left unmatched: 8. Germline CDR1 MNHNY, CDR2 SVGAGI (reference sequence).

This sequence joins TRBV6-4 and TRBJ2-6, with unresolved D. CDR3 length equals 14 residues. Trimming removed 5 bases from V and 4 bases from J, with 9 bases in between. Germline V CDR1 and CDR2: MRHNA, SNTAGT. The CDR3 here is CASSLDPGANVLTF. CDR3 nucleotide sequence: TGTGCCAGCAGTTTGGATCCCGGGGCCAACGTCCTGACTTTC.

This chain joins TRBV27 and TRBJ2-7, with TRBD1 matching over 7 bases. There are 12 residues in the CDR3. After removal of 6 bases from V and 2 bases from J, the junction contained 1 base not matched to a gene. Germline CDR1 MNHEY, CDR2 SMNVEV (reference sequence). CDR3 DNA sequence: TGTGCCAGCAGGACAGGGCCCTACGAGCAGTACTTC. Its translation is CASRTGPYEQYF.